This entry lists 17 T cell receptor beta chains sequenced from one sample in a study of blood T cells in healthy people across ages. A sample-barcoded 5' primer and a J-beta primer mix were used in a second PCR of about 7 to 12 cycles. TCRdb recomputed calls from the 5' RACE reads with MiXCR, one row per CDR3 protein. The repertoire holds approximately 780,000 distinct CDR3 sequences, roughly 25% seen once, with approximately 2.9% in the top ten. The sample was also linked to a second study, of T cells of mothers and their children.

Sequencing input: blood. The receptor source for this set is a boy aged 5 to 17 in good health.

CDR3 protein: CASTRIAGGVNEQFF. The CDR3 DNA follows: TGTGCCAGCACCCGAATAGCGGGGGGGGTCAATGAGCAGTTCTTC. J is TRBJ2-5 and V is TRBV3-1; 11 bases fit TRBD2. The tail of the sequence fits TRBJ2-1 better, so the J call may be wrong. Germline CDR1 is LGHDT and CDR2 is YNNKEL (reference sequence). The CDR3 length is 15 residues.

The V call is TRBV28, the J call TRBJ1-5; the D is unclear. There are 15 residues in the CDR3. Germline lookup yields CDR1 MDHEN and CDR2 SYDVKM. Trimming took 3 bases from V and 0 from J, leaving 9 bases between them. The CDR3 spells CASSLDLYSNQPQHF. CDR3 DNA: TGTGCCAGCAGTTTGGATCTTTATAGCAATCAGCCCCAGCATTTT.

A single count supports this clonotype. The rearrangement joins TRBV5-1 to TRBJ2-1, with D hard to call. Looked up from germline, CDR1 is SGHRS and CDR2 is YFSETQ. This CDR3 contains 16 residues. Trimming removed 0 bases at V and 5 bases at J, with 15 bases between. CDR3 in amino acids: CASSLAVGPADNEQFF. In DNA form, the CDR3 reads TGCGCCAGCAGCTTGGCCGTAGGGCCGGCCGACAATGAGCAGTTCTTC. Full variable domain (missing parts from reference TRBV5-1 and TRBJ2-1): KAGVTQTPRYLIKTRGQQVTLSCSPISGHRSVSWYQQTPGQGLQFLFEYFSETQRNKGNFPGRFSGRQFSNSRSEMNVSTLELGDSALYLCASSLAVGPADNEQFFGPGTRLTVL.

In its sample, this clonotype was seen a few times. This chain joins TRBV28 and TRBJ1-4; possibly TRBD1 for D (5 bases). Germline V gene sequence: CDR1 MDHEN, CDR2 SYDVKM. This CDR3 spans 14 amino acids. V was shortened by 3 bases and J by 15 bases, with 20 bases between the two germline ends. CDR3 sequence reads: CASSFLFTGRGVFF. The CDR3, as DNA: TGTGCCAGCAGTTTCCTATTTACCGGTCGGGGGGTGTTTTTT.

About this clonotype: This CDR3 is missing its conserved last phenylalanine or tryptophan, likely due to a read error. The chain is built from TRBV5-1 and TRBJ2-7; the D is unclear. In germline, CDR1 is SGHRS, CDR2 YFSETQ. The CDR3 contains 15 residues. V shed 4 bases and J shed 7 bases, with 21 bases lying between them. The CDR3: CASSTLAPGKTEQYL. In nucleotides, the CDR3 is TGCGCCAGCAGCACCCTGGCCCCCGGAAAAACAGAGCAGTACCTC.

This clonotype has just a few counts. The chain carries TRBV29-1 and TRBJ1-1; weak D call: TRBD1 (6 bases). Germline assignment: CDR1 SQVTM and CDR2 ANQGSEA. Trimming cost V 7 bases and J 5 bases, with 17 bases left between them. This CDR3 is built from 13 residues. CDR3 in amino acids: CSGGDMPGTEAFF. The CDR3 region has the DNA TGCAGCGGGGGGGACATGCCGGGGACTGAAGCTTTCTTT.

This clonotype has only a few counts. Relative to the germline gene, one junction end is altered; a read error may explain this. The chain joins TRBV5-5 to TRBJ2-6, with 8 bases matching TRBD2. Germline V CDR1 and CDR2: SGHKS, YYEKEE (reference sequence). This CDR3 comprises 16 residues. The CDR3 loop reads CAGSRAGLAGANVLTF. In DNA, the CDR3 is TGTGCCGGCAGCCGGGCGGGACTAGCTGGGGCCAACGTCCTGACTTTC.

Turning to this clonotype: A much larger clonotype is one base distant, so this may be a read error. V usage is TRBV24-1 and J usage is TRBJ1-2, with D hard to call. Germline CDR1 KGHDR, CDR2 SFDVKD. CDR3 length equals 11 residues. V shed 11 bases and J shed 0 bases, with 6 bases lying between them. Here the CDR3 DNA reads TGTGCCATCGGGACTAACTATGGCTACACCTTC. This codes for CAIGTNYGYTF.

The chain links TRBV5-1 to TRBJ1-2; D perhaps matches TRBD1 (5 bases). The germline gives CDR1 SGHRS, CDR2 YFSETQ. The ends were cut back, 0 bases at V and 2 bases at J, with 11 bases in the middle. The CDR3 is 15 amino acids. The CDR3 region has the DNA TGCGCCAGCAGCTTGGGCACAGGTAGAAACTATGGCTACACCTTC. It yields the protein CASSLGTGRNYGYTF.

J is TRBJ2-7 and V is TRBV5-1; D not certain. From germline, CDR1 is SGHRS and CDR2 YFSETQ. The length of the CDR3 is 13 residues. V lost 4 bases to trimming and J lost 2 bases, with 10 bases between them. The CDR3, as DNA: TGCGCCAGCAGCACTGACGGAACCTACGAGCAGTACTTC. Translation: CASSTDGTYEQYF.

The gene calls are TRBV6-6 and TRBJ2-1; 7 bases match TRBD1. CDR3 length equals 14 residues. Germline CDR1 and CDR2: MNHNY and SVGAGI (reference sequence). V trimming: 0 bases; J trimming: 7 bases; junction bases outside the gene matches: 3. CDR3 in DNA: TGTGCCAGCAGTTACTCGATGGACAGGAATGAGCAGTTCTTC. Translation gives CASSYSMDRNEQFF.

The rearrangement uses TRBV28 and TRBJ2-5; D is uncertain. The J call may be faulty, since TRBJ2-1 better matches the DNA end. The CDR3 runs to 11 residues. The germline V gene encodes CDR1 MDHEN and CDR2 SYDVKM. The CDR3 protein is CASSLRFRQFF. CDR3 bases: TGTGCCAGCAGTTTACGGTTTAGGCAGTTCTTC.

This clonotype was counted only a few times. An end of the junction does not agree with germline; a read error may underlie this. V gene TRBV7-3 combines with J gene TRBJ2-4; D might be TRBD1 (6 bases). CDR3 length: 9 residues. Germline lookup yields CDR1 SGHTA and CDR2 FQGTGA. CDR3 nucleotide sequence: TGTGCCAGCACCCCCGAGGGGGACTTC. Translation: CASTPEGDF.

This clonotype appeared a few times. This chain links TRBV28 with TRBJ2-5; 13 nucleotides align to TRBD2. The better agreement between TRBJ2-1 and the DNA end casts doubt on the J call. The CDR3 length is 15 residues. Germline V gene sequence: CDR1 MDHEN, CDR2 SYDVKM. The CDR3 nucleotides are TGTGCCAGCAGAGAATTGACTAGCGGGGGGACGGAGCAGTTCTTC. This sequence encodes CASRELTSGGTEQFF.

This clonotype has only a few counts. This rearrangement joins TRBV29-1 to TRBJ2-5; 7 nucleotides line up with TRBD1. Germline V gives CDR1 SQVTM, CDR2 ANQGSEA. CDR3 length: 13 amino acids. Trimming cost V 3 bases and J 7 bases; bases outside gene matches: 8. CDR3 protein: CSVERTGVGTQYF. The CDR3 region has the DNA TGCAGCGTTGAGCGTACAGGGGTTGGGACCCAGTACTTC. The variable domain in full, with the rest retrieved from reference TRBV29-1 and TRBJ2-5, is SAVISQKPSRDICQRGTSLTIQCQVDSQVTMMFWYRQQPGQSLTLIATANQGSEATYESGFVIDKFPISRPNLTFSTLTVSNMSPEDSSIYLCSVERTGVGTQYFGPGTRLLVL.

The chain has TRBV10-3 and TRBJ2-7; a weak D match, TRBD1 (6 bases). V lost 5 bases and J 2 bases, leaving 13 bases between the germline ends. Germline lookup yields CDR1 ENHRY and CDR2 SYGVKD. The CDR3 runs 14 residues. CDR3 coding DNA: TGTGCCATCAGTTTGGACAGCGCACCCTACGAGCAGTACTTC. Residues: CAISLDSAPYEQYF.

This chain connects TRBV6-6 to TRBJ1-1; TRBD1 aligns across 8 bases. The CDR3 consists of 15 residues. J lost 5 bases, V lost 6 bases, and 11 bases had no gene match. CDR1 is MNHNY and CDR2 is SVGAGI in the germline V gene (reference sequence). The CDR3 reads CASRVGQGTLTEAFF. The DNA of the CDR3 is TGTGCCAGCAGGGTAGGACAGGGAACCTTAACTGAAGCTTTCTTT.